The rows below give T cell receptor beta chains drawn from one sample of a study of T cell repertoires in cytomegalovirus infection. TCRdb passed the reads through MiXCR, listing each CDR3 protein once. The table records 450,000 to 650,000 distinct CDR3 sequences, roughly 43% of them present only once. Their target antigens are unknown. The sequenced sample was cultured PBMCs, obtained from culture after CMV antigen stimulation. The source of these receptors is a human donor in good health (CMV status not recorded). Some clones in this sample may be carry-over from other donors' samples. Both conserved end residues are part of each CDR3. D genes are given only for firm matches. Not every row has a clone size; where given, it reads once, few, many or a size class.

v_call	clone_size	d_call	j_call	cdr3_nt	cdr3_aa
TRBV20-1	.	.	TRBJ2-5	TGCAGTGCTAGCAGTGGCCCCCAAGTAGCCCAGTACTTC	CSASSGPQVAQYF
TRBV6-2/TRBV6-3	few	.	TRBJ1-5	TGTGCCAGCAGTTACTCGAAGAATTGGACGGAGCGTACCCATCAGCCCCAGCATTTT	CASSYSKNWTERTHQPQHF
TRBV6-5	.	.	TRBJ1-6	TGTGCCAGCAGAAGGGGGATTTATTCACCCCTCCACTTT	CASRRGIYSPLHF
TRBV6-2/TRBV6-3	.	.	TRBJ2-5	TGTGCCAGCAGCTCGGTACCAGACTGGCTAGATAATGAAGAGACCCAGTACTTC	CASSSVPDWLDNEETQYF
TRBV7-6	few	.	TRBJ1-1	TGTGCCAGCAGCACGACAGACTACATGAACACTGAAGCTTTCTTT	CASSTTDYMNTEAFF
TRBV11-2	few	TRBD2	TRBJ2-3	TGTGCCAGCAGCTTTAGGGCTAGCGGGATCACAGATACGCAGTATTTT	CASSFRASGITDTQYF
TRBV7-2	.	TRBD2	TRBJ2-1	TGTGCCAGCAGCTTCGAGCCCAAGATCCCCTTTTTGACTAGCGGGTACAATGAGCAGTTCTTC	CASSFEPKIPFLTSGYNEQFF
TRBV7-9	once	TRBD1	TRBJ2-1	TGTGCCAGCAGGCCGGGACAGACGAACAATGAGCAGTTCTTC	CASRPGQTNNEQFF
TRBV6-2/TRBV6-3	.	.	TRBJ2-2	TGTGCCAGCAGTTACTCGATCGGGGCTCCCGGGGAGCTGTTTTTT	CASSYSIGAPGELFF
TRBV7-4	.	TRBD2	TRBJ2-7	TGTGCCAGCAGCTCTAGCGGTTTAGACCCCTACGAGCAGTACTTC	CASSSSGLDPYEQYF
TRBV6-8	.	.	TRBJ2-3	TGTGCCAGCAGTCAAGATCATACGCAGTATTTT	CASSQDHTQYF
TRBV7-2	few	.	TRBJ1-6	TGTGCCAGCAGCCAGGACACAGGCTATAATTCACCCCTCCACTTT	CASSQDTGYNSPLHF
TRBV29-1	.	TRBD2	TRBJ2-2	TGCAGCGCGACGGGGGGACCGATGAACACCGGGGAGCTGTTTTTT	CSATGGPMNTGELFF
TRBV7-2	.	TRBD2	TRBJ2-1	TGTGCCAGCAGCTATACTAGCGGGGGATACAATGAGCAGTTCTTC	CASSYTSGGYNEQFF
TRBV2	.	.	TRBJ2-1	TGTGCCAGCAGTCGACAGGTACTTGAGCAGTTCTTC	CASSRQVLEQFF